This TCR beta chain was recorded in a study of T cell responses to AZD1222 COVID-19 vaccine. TCRdb's copy holds only in-frame clones and misses some; the assay was immunoSEQ multiplex PCR. The sample includes approximately 150,000 clones, 90% to 95% of them seen just once. The CDR3 runs 14 residues. V lost 0 bases and J lost 4, with 10 bases in between. Germline loops: CDR1 SGHRS, CDR2 YFSETQ. This receptor was identified in an adult in good health. This specimen consisted of peripheral blood, obtained on day 0 of AZD1222 vaccination. The V and J genes are TRBV5-1 and TRBJ1-1, with D perhaps matching TRBD1 (5 bases). The chain's CDR3 is CASSLGDGVTEAFF. The CDR3 nucleotides read TGCGCCAGCAGCTTGGGGGACGGCGTCACTGAAGCTTTCTTT.